This is a list of T cell receptor beta chains from one sample in a study of radiotherapy plus CTLA-4 blockade in lung cancer. Profiled with immunoSEQ multiplex PCR; TCRdb holds only in-frame clones, not every one. Of approximately 81,000 clones in the sample, roughly 79% were seen once. Sample: peripheral blood, taken from a patient treated with radiotherapy plus ipilimumab. These TCRs come from a human donor with non-small cell lung cancer who had a partial response to radiotherapy plus ipilimumab. Some clones in this sample may be carry-over from other donors' samples. CDR3s include the opening cysteine and the closing phenylalanine or tryptophan. A D gene is named only where the DNA matches it firmly. Part of the rows lack a size; the others show once, few, many or a class for expanded clones.

v_gene	abundance	d_gene	j_gene	CDR3nt	CDR3aa
TRBV2	-	-	TRBJ1-1	TGTGCCAGCAGTGCTCAGATGAACACTGAAGCTTTCTTT	CASSAQMNTEAFF
TRBV11-1	-	TRBD2	TRBJ2-5	TGTGCCAGCAGCTTTTCTGGACTAGCGGGGGGATCCCAAGAGACCCAGTACTTC	CASSFSGLAGGSQETQYF
TRBV6-1	-	-	TRBJ1-5	TGTGCCAGCATGGCAGGCAATCAGCCCCAGCATTTT	CASMAGNQPQHF
TRBV7-2	-	TRBD2	TRBJ2-7	TGTGCCAGCAGCTTAGGCCTTAGGGAGGGCGAGCAGTACTTC	CASSLGLREGEQYF
TRBV29-1	-	TRBD2	TRBJ2-3	TGCAGCGTTCCTACTTGGACAGGGACCCTTACTAGCGGGGGTTCCTCTAGCACAGATACGCAGTATTTT	CSVPTWTGTLTSGGSSSTDTQYF
TRBV6-6	-	-	TRBJ1-2	TGTGCCAGCACCCGAGAGACACCCTATGGCTACACCTTC	CASTRETPYGYTF
TRBV6-4	-	-	TRBJ2-3	TGTGCCAGCAGTGTGGGCAGGATGAATAGCGCAGATACGCAGTATTTT	CASSVGRMNSADTQYF
TRBV7-2	-	-	TRBJ2-1	TGTGCCAGCAGGAGGGGGTTGTACAATGAGCAGTTCTTC	CASRRGLYNEQFF
TRBV9	-	TRBD2	TRBJ2-7	TGTGCCAGCAGCGTAGCTAGCGGCAACTCCTACGAGCAGTACTTC	CASSVASGNSYEQYF
TRBV6-4	-	-	TRBJ2-2	TGTGCCAGCAGTGGTCTTTCCGGGGAGCTGTTTTTT	CASSGLSGELFF
TRBV11-3	-	-	TRBJ2-5	TGTGCCAGCAGCTTAGCTCCAGGGGTCGAGACCCAGTACTTC	CASSLAPGVETQYF
TRBV20-1	-	-	TRBJ2-3	TGCAGTGCTACGCGGGATACGCAGTATTTT	CSATRDTQYF
TRBV7-9	-	TRBD1	TRBJ2-7	TGTGCCAGCAGCTCGACAGGGAACTACGAGCAGTACTTC	CASSSTGNYEQYF
TRBV5-1	-	TRBD2	TRBJ2-2	TGCGCCAGCAGCTTGGCGGCTAGCGGGACCGGGGAGCTGTTTTTT	CASSLAASGTGELFF
TRBV28	-	-	TRBJ1-5	TGTGCCAGCAAATTATGGGGGGGTGGGAATCAGCCCCAGCATTTT	CASKLWGGGNQPQHF
TRBV2	-	TRBD1	TRBJ1-5	TGTGCCAGCAGTCGAGACAGGGATAGCAATCAGCCCCAGCATTTT	CASSRDRDSNQPQHF
TRBV7-2	-	-	TRBJ1-1	TGTGCCAGCAGCTCCTCGGGGGTTATTGGGACTGAAGCTTTCTTT	CASSSSGVIGTEAFF
TRBV2	-	-	TRBJ1-5	TGTGCCAGCAAGGGCAGGGATTATAGCAATCAGCCCCAGCATTTT	CASKGRDYSNQPQHF
TRBV29-1	few	-	TRBJ2-4	TGCAGCGTTGGGCAGGGGTCCGAGAACATTCAGTACTTC	CSVGQGSENIQYF
TRBV29-1	-	-	TRBJ2-3	TGCAGCGTTGACGAACAGGGTACAGATACGCAGTATTTT	CSVDEQGTDTQYF
TRBV28	-	TRBD2	TRBJ2-1	TGTGCCAGCAGTTCTTCTGGCGGGAGGGCCCCTGAGCAGTTCTTC	CASSSSGGRAPEQFF
TRBV19	-	-	TRBJ2-7	TGTGCCAGTAGTCCCGGCTACGAGCAGTACTTC	CASSPGYEQYF
TRBV2	-	-	TRBJ1-5	TGTGCCAGCAGGAGACAGCCCAATCAGCCCCAGCATTTT	CASRRQPNQPQHF